Shown below are 8 T cell receptor beta chains from a single sample sequenced in a study of control samples from healthy donors and cancer patients. Measured with immunoSEQ multiplex PCR; TCRdb has only the in-frame clones, and not every one. The sample yields 160,000 or so clones, 96% seen once. Source material: blood. The receptor source for this set is a woman in her thirties in good health.

The chain links TRBV19 to TRBJ1-2, with TRBD1 matching 9 bases. CDR1 LNHDA and CDR2 SQIVND come from the germline V gene (reference sequence). This CDR3 is 14 amino acids long. V shed 8 bases, J shed 6 bases, and the junction held 10 bases outside the gene matches. In DNA form, the CDR3 reads TGTGCCAGTCGCAGTATAGGGGACAGGGATGGCTACACCTTC. Residues: CASRSIGDRDGYTF.

V usage is TRBV11-2 and J usage is TRBJ2-5; a possible D gene is TRBD2 (7 bases). This CDR3 comprises 17 residues. With 4 bases removed from V and 2 bases from J, the gap between germline ends came to 20 bases. Germline CDR1 reads SGHAT; CDR2 reads FQNNGV. Written as DNA, the CDR3 is TGTGCCAGCAGCTACCCCGACGGGGGGCTCGGTCAAGAGACCCAGTACTTC. It yields the protein CASSYPDGGLGQETQYF.

This chain connects TRBV27 to TRBJ2-7, with 9 positions matching TRBD2. Per germline, CDR1 MNHEY and CDR2 SMNVEV (reference sequence). This CDR3 has 13 amino acids. Trimming removed 8 bases from V and 6 bases from J; junction bases left unmatched: 8. The CDR3 nucleotides are TGTGCCAGCGGCGGGGGGGGAAGGGTCGAGCAGTACTTC. As protein: CASGGGGRVEQYF.

J is TRBJ1-1 and V is TRBV7-9; D not certain. The germline CDR1 and CDR2 sequences are SEHNR and FQNEAQ (reference sequence). The CDR3 has 11 residues. Between the trimmed V and J ends, which lost 5 bases and 4 bases, there was a span of 5 bases. The CDR3 loop reads CASSLGTEAFF. Written as DNA, the CDR3 is TGTGCCAGCAGCCTGGGCACTGAAGCTTTCTTT.

The V and J genes are TRBV19 and TRBJ2-7; TRBD2 matches at 8 bases. Germline loops: CDR1 LNHDA, CDR2 SQIVND (reference sequence). Trimming took 2 bases from V and 5 from J; bases not matched to a gene: 8. The CDR3 has 15 residues. The CDR3 nucleotides are TGTGCCAGTAGTATAAATTCAGCGGGAGTCGACGAGCAGTACTTC. Protein product: CASSINSAGVDEQYF.

In its sample, this clone was seen once. The identical CDR3 is also encoded by other nucleotide sequences in the sample. The chain couples TRBV5-1 to TRBJ1-5; D is unclear. Germline V CDR1 and CDR2: SGHRS, YFSETQ. The CDR3 totals 13 residues. Trimming pared 2 bases from V and 0 bases from J, leaving 3 bases between. The CDR3 DNA is TGCGCCAGCAGCTTCGGTAGCAATCAGCCCCAGCATTTT. Protein: CASSFGSNQPQHF.

The V and J genes are TRBV27 and TRBJ2-1, with 8 nucleotides matching TRBD2. CDR1 is MNHEY and CDR2 is SMNVEV in the germline V gene (reference sequence). This CDR3 has 16 amino acids. After removal of 4 bases from V and 4 bases from J, the junction contained 9 bases not matched to a gene. The CDR3 region is CASSSRGGPTYNEQFF. CDR3 nucleotides: TGTGCCAGCAGTTCCCGGGGGGGCCCGACGTACAATGAGCAGTTCTTC.

This chain connects TRBV28 to TRBJ1-3; D is unresolved. The CDR3 covers 12 residues. Germline CDR1 is MDHEN and CDR2 is SYDVKM. The ends were cut back, 10 bases at V and 4 bases at J, with 11 bases in the middle. CDR3 amino acids: CATSEVGNTIYF. The CDR3 DNA is TGTGCCACCTCCGAAGTAGGAAACACCATATATTTT.